The source of this T cell receptor (beta chain) is a study of TIL therapy for anti-PD-1-resistant metastatic lung cancer. Study summary: Median tumor PD-L1 proportion score was roughly 5.5%. Most patients had lung adenocarcinoma; several tumors were EGFR-mutant, two ALK-rearranged; half smoked currently or formerly. Median tumor mutation burden was 1.5 mutations per megabase.

V was trimmed by 4 bases and J by 8 bases, leaving 20 bases between them. CDR1 and CDR2 from the germline V gene are MDHEN and SYDVKM. The CDR3 contains 15 residues. The immunoSEQ assay was v3. Some clones are missing from TCRdb's copy, which holds only in-frame ones; the method was immunoSEQ multiplex PCR. The sample holds 9,000 to 15,000 clones, approximately 80% seen once. Worth noting for this clone: Its antigen is as yet unknown.

The sample's time point: pre-treatment sample, taken before nivolumab and TIL therapy. The study, taken as a whole, reports: TIL clonotype persistence in blood showed no apparent association with response.

V and J are TRBV28 and TRBJ1-2, with D perhaps TRBD1 (6 bases). The sample was blood, taken at baseline. The source of this sequence is a person aged 25 to 80 with non-small cell lung cancer. CDR3 residues: CASSSSPRGAGGYTF. The CDR3 bases are TGTGCCAGCAGTTCATCCCCGAGGGGGGCGGGGGGCTACACCTTC.